Shown below are 26 T cell receptor beta chains from a single sample sequenced in a study of radiation and T cells in renal cell carcinoma. Assay used: immunoSEQ multiplex PCR; TCRdb lists only in-frame clones, some missing. The sample comprises about 120,000 clones, around four fifths of which are singletons, and approximately 1.9% rests with the top ten. Time point of the sample: blood 2 weeks post-SBRT. As to treatment: 15 Gy SBRT to primary tumor, nephrectomy 4 weeks later. Sequencing was performed on blood, taken from a patient whose treatment included radiotherapy and nephrectomy. The origin of the receptors is a woman between 55 and 75 years old with renal cell carcinoma.

V and J are TRBV11-2 and TRBJ1-5; D gene ambiguous. The germline CDR1 and CDR2 sequences are SGHAT and FQNNGV. The CDR3 has 15 amino acids. Trimming removed 8 bases at V and 0 bases at J, with 14 bases between. This CDR3 reads CASANSFYSNQPQHF. CDR3 nucleotides: TGTGCCAGCGCCAACAGTTTTTATAGCAATCAGCCCCAGCATTTT.

This rearrangement joins TRBV27 to TRBJ2-7; no clear D. Trimming took 3 bases from V and 7 from J, leaving 13 bases between them. The CDR3 has 13 residues. Germline V lookup: CDR1 MNHEY, CDR2 SMNVEV (reference sequence). CDR3 sequence (DNA): TGTGCCAGCAGTTTTAGTGGGGTTGGGGAGCAGTACTTC. It translates to CASSFSGVGEQYF.

There are a few counts of this clone. The rearrangement joins TRBV29-1 to TRBJ1-1; TRBD1 aligns across 9 bases. Losses at the gene ends were 5 bases for V and 1 base for J; bases not matched to a gene: 5. CDR3 length: 14 residues. Germline V lookup: CDR1 SQVTM, CDR2 ANQGSEA. CDR3 in amino acids: CSVQQGATNTEAFF. The CDR3 region has the DNA TGCAGCGTTCAACAGGGGGCAACGAACACTGAAGCTTTCTTT.

This chain uses TRBV7-2 with TRBJ2-5, with no clear D. The V gene lost 8 bases and the J gene lost 4 bases, with 11 bases spanning the gap. Germline CDR1 reads SGHTA; CDR2 reads FQGNSA. The CDR3 is 12 residues long. CDR3 in DNA: TGTGCCAGCGCTATGACACGAGAGACCCAGTACTTC. Protein sequence: CASAMTRETQYF.

The chain employs TRBV2 and TRBJ2-1; 9 bases match TRBD2. The CDR3 spans 15 residues. V shed 7 bases and J 4 bases; nucleotides not matched to a gene: 8. Germline V gives CDR1 SNHLY, CDR2 FYNNEI. CDR3 residues: CASTPSSGDYNEQFF. The CDR3 DNA reads as TGTGCCAGCACCCCATCTAGCGGGGATTACAATGAGCAGTTCTTC.

The rearrangement joins TRBV28 to TRBJ1-6, with 12 positions matching TRBD1. This CDR3 is 20 amino acids long. V shed 2 bases, J shed 6 bases, and the junction held 14 bases outside the gene matches. The V gene's germline CDR1 is MDHEN and CDR2 SYDVKM. CDR3 nucleotide sequence: TGTGCCAGCAGTTTAGGAGTCTTATCCGGGACAGGGGGCAGTAATTCACCCCTCCACTTT. Residues: CASSLGVLSGTGGSNSPLHF.

V usage is TRBV13 and J usage is TRBJ2-7, with a tentative D call TRBD2 (5 bases). V was cut by 7 bases and J by 2 bases, with 18 bases left in between. The germline V gene has CDR1 PRHDT and CDR2 FYEKMQ (reference sequence). The CDR3 has 15 residues. CDR3 sequence reads: CASTRREGNAYEQYF. The CDR3 nucleotides read TGTGCCAGCACCCGCCGGGAAGGGAACGCCTACGAGCAGTACTTC.

The chain joins TRBV6-1 to TRBJ2-5; D may be TRBD2 (7 bases). Germline CDR1 is MNHNS and CDR2 is SASEGT. Trimming took off 4 bases at V and 2 bases at J, with 17 bases between the two ends. CDR3 length equals 16 residues. The CDR3: CASSGLLKGGQETQYF. CDR3 DNA sequence: TGTGCCAGCAGTGGATTGCTGAAGGGGGGGCAAGAGACCCAGTACTTC.

The chain has TRBV18 and TRBJ2-5; 9 nucleotides line up with TRBD2. The germline V gene encodes CDR1 KGHSH and CDR2 LQKENI. CDR3 length: 15 amino acids. The trim removed 3 bases at V and 0 bases at J, leaving 2 bases unmatched. The CDR3 is CASSPAGGYQETQYF. Written as DNA, the CDR3 is TGTGCCAGCTCACCGGCGGGGGGGTACCAAGAGACCCAGTACTTC.

The chain couples TRBV4-1 to TRBJ2-3, with D unclear. Trimming took off 4 bases at V and 2 bases at J, with 13 bases between the two ends. Germline assignment: CDR1 MGHRA and CDR2 YSYEKL. This CDR3 has 15 residues. CDR3 sequence (DNA): TGCGCCAGCAGCCGTTGGTACCCATTCACAGATACGCAGTATTTT. Translated: CASSRWYPFTDTQYF.

The J gene is TRBJ2-1, the V gene TRBV4-1, with D tentatively TRBD1 (6 bases). There are 17 residues in the CDR3. With 4 bases removed from V and 1 base from J, the gap between germline ends came to 17 bases. Germline V CDR1 and CDR2: MGHRA, YSYEKL. CDR3 coding DNA: TGCGCCAGCAGCCCCAAAGGGGGACCCCTATCCTACAATGAGCAGTTCTTC. The encoded protein is CASSPKGGPLSYNEQFF.

The chain couples TRBV7-2 to TRBJ2-7; D is possibly TRBD2 (6 bases). Germline V gene data show CDR1 as SGHTA and CDR2 as FQGNSA. This CDR3 comprises 13 residues. Trimming removed 4 bases from V and 3 bases from J, with 10 bases in between. CDR3 in DNA: TGTGCCAGCAGCTCGGGGGTATTCTACGAGCAGTACTTC. Translating gives CASSSGVFYEQYF.

The J gene is TRBJ2-7, the V gene TRBV4-1; D remains ambiguous. CDR1 is MGHRA, CDR2 YSYEKL, per germline. This CDR3 is built from 13 residues. V lost 0 bases to trimming and J lost 7 bases, with 10 bases between them. The CDR3 loop reads CASSQDLIGEQYF. Written as DNA, the CDR3 is TGCGCCAGCAGCCAAGACCTGATCGGGGAGCAGTACTTC.

In nucleotides, the CDR3 is TGTGCCAGCAGTCCCTCCCCCGGGACAGGGAACACTGAAGCTTTCTTT. This sequence encodes CASSPSPGTGNTEAFF. The rearrangement links TRBV28 to TRBJ1-1; 8 bases agree with TRBD1. V shed 5 bases, J shed 1 base, and the junction held 9 bases outside the gene matches. Germline V lookup: CDR1 MDHEN, CDR2 SYDVKM. The CDR3 runs to 16 residues.

The chain employs TRBV15 and TRBJ1-2; 8 bases match TRBD1. V was clipped by 0 bases and J by 4 bases; unmatched bases: 7. The CDR3 runs 16 residues. Germline V gene lookup returns CDR1 LNHNV and CDR2 YYDKDF (reference sequence). CDR3 residues: CATSRDQGARSYGYTF. Written as DNA, the CDR3 is TGTGCCACCAGCAGAGATCAGGGGGCGCGGAGCTATGGCTACACCTTC.

The genes are TRBV19 and TRBJ2-5; 7 bases are a match to TRBD2. CDR1 and CDR2 from the germline V gene are LNHDA and SQIVND (reference sequence). The CDR3 length is 14 residues. V was pared by 1 base and J by 3 bases, with 2 bases of the junction left unmatched. The CDR3 sequence: CASSIASGEETQYF. The CDR3 DNA reads as TGTGCCAGTAGTATAGCTAGCGGTGAAGAGACCCAGTACTTC.

The genes are TRBV10-3 and TRBJ2-7, with a weak D call TRBD1 (6 bases). V gave up 3 bases and J gave up 3 bases, with 12 bases separating them. CDR1 and CDR2 from the germline V gene are ENHRY and SYGVKD. The CDR3 consists of 14 residues. CDR3 in amino acids: CAISDRGADYEQYF. In DNA, the CDR3 is TGTGCCATCAGTGACAGGGGAGCCGACTACGAGCAGTACTTC.

V gene TRBV28 combines with J gene TRBJ2-7; 9 bases line up with TRBD1. V was pared by 3 bases and J by 4 bases, with 4 bases of the junction left unmatched. The germline V gene has CDR1 MDHEN and CDR2 SYDVKM. The CDR3 loop spans 14 amino acids. The CDR3 region has the DNA TGTGCCAGCAGTTTGCCGGGACAGGGTTACGAGCAGTACTTC. Its protein is CASSLPGQGYEQYF.

The V call is TRBV7-8, the J call TRBJ2-7; unclear D gene. CDR1 SGHVS and CDR2 FQNEAQ come from the germline V gene. This CDR3 has 13 residues. The V gene lost 5 bases and the J gene lost 6 bases, with 14 bases spanning the gap. The CDR3 reads CASSPETASEQYF. CDR3 DNA: TGTGCCAGCAGCCCCGAAACAGCCAGCGAGCAGTACTTC. Full variable domain (rest looked up from reference TRBV7-8 and TRBJ2-7): GAGVSQSPRYKVAKRGQDVALRCDPISGHVSLFWYQQALGQGPEFLTYFQNEAQLDKSGLPSDRFFAERPEGSVSTLKIQRTQQEDSAVYLCASSPETASEQYFGPGTRLTVT.

The chain carries TRBV19 and TRBJ1-3; D remains ambiguous. V was trimmed by 6 bases and J by 0 bases, leaving 9 bases between them. Per germline, CDR1 LNHDA and CDR2 SQIVND (reference sequence). This CDR3 comprises 14 residues. The chain's CDR3 is CASRGQSSGNTIYF. The CDR3 bases are TGTGCCAGTAGGGGCCAGAGCTCTGGAAACACCATATATTTT.

The rearrangement links TRBV28 to TRBJ2-5; TRBD2 matches at 12 bases. The CDR3 is 13 residues long. With 11 bases clipped from V and 5 bases from J, the junction kept 6 bases outside the gene matches. The germline V gene has CDR1 MDHEN and CDR2 SYDVKM. The CDR3 spells CALALAGGETQYF. Written as DNA, the CDR3 is TGTGCCCTCGCGCTAGCGGGGGGGGAGACCCAGTACTTC.

This chain connects TRBV7-9 to TRBJ2-5, with D possibly being TRBD2 (7 bases). V lost 5 bases and J 5 bases, leaving 21 bases between the germline ends. The CDR3 is 16 residues long. Germline CDR1 is SEHNR and CDR2 is FQNEAQ (reference sequence). In DNA form, the CDR3 reads TGTGCCAGCAGCCTTGGCGGGGGCGAGAGGACGGAGACCCAGTACTTC. Translating it yields CASSLGGGERTETQYF.

The chain recombines TRBV27 with TRBJ2-2; 7 bases are a match to TRBD2. V dropped 3 bases and J dropped 5; count of bases not matched to a gene: 6. Germline-derived CDR1 and CDR2 are MNHEY and SMNVEV (reference sequence). The CDR3 spans 15 residues. As DNA, the CDR3 is TGTGCCAGCAGTTTTAGGCTAGCGGTGACCGGGGAGCTGTTTTTT. It codes for CASSFRLAVTGELFF.

J is TRBJ2-2 and V is TRBV5-8; either TRBD1 or TRBD2 may supply D (5 bases each). CDR1 and CDR2 from the germline V gene are SGHTS and YDEGEE. Trimming shortened V by 3 bases and J by 2 bases, and 11 bases separated the two germline ends. The CDR3 extends over 15 amino acids. CDR3 amino acids: CASSYGTSNTGELFF. CDR3 coding DNA: TGTGCCAGCAGCTATGGGACGTCAAACACCGGGGAGCTGTTTTTT.

For the CDR3, the DNA is TGTGCCAGCAGTTTAGGCACAGGGGTTACCGACGAGCAGTACTTC. Its protein is CASSLGTGVTDEQYF. The J gene is TRBJ2-7, the V gene TRBV28; TRBD1 matches at 7 bases. The trim removed 2 bases at V and 5 bases at J, leaving 9 bases unmatched. Germline CDR1 MDHEN, CDR2 SYDVKM. This CDR3 has 15 amino acids.

The V gene is TRBV19, the J gene TRBJ1-1; perhaps TRBD1 as D (6 bases). This CDR3 comprises 16 residues. Looked up from germline, CDR1 is LNHDA and CDR2 is SQIVND (reference sequence). The V end lost 5 bases, the J end lost 4 bases, and 20 bases lay between the germline ends. CDR3 nucleotides: TGTGCCAGTAGTGCCCGGGACACCGGTTGGGTCACTGAAGCTTTCTTT. Translated: CASSARDTGWVTEAFF.